Following are 9 T cell receptor beta chains from one sample sequenced in a study of blood T cell repertoires in COVID-19. Assay: immunoSEQ multiplex PCR; the TCRdb copy retains only in-frame clones and omits some. In the table there are about 180,000 clones, approximately 84% of which are singletons. The sample comprised PBMCs or T cells enriched from blood (not recorded which). The receptors were gathered from a woman aged 50 to 65 who had recovered from COVID-19.

The rearrangement uses TRBV11-2 and TRBJ2-1, with D possibly TRBD2 on 6 matching bases. V was clipped by 3 bases and J by 6 bases, with 21 bases between them. Germline loops: CDR1 SGHAT, CDR2 FQNNGV. CDR3 size: 17 residues. The CDR3 region is CASSLLVGRRTINEQFF. The CDR3 DNA follows: TGTGCCAGCAGCTTGTTAGTCGGGAGAAGGACTATCAATGAGCAGTTCTTC.

J is TRBJ2-3 and V is TRBV29-1; 9 bases map to TRBD1. The CDR3 is 14 amino acids. The trim removed 5 bases at V and 2 bases at J, leaving 5 bases unmatched. Germline assignment: CDR1 SQVTM and CDR2 ANQGSEA. The CDR3 here is CSVKDRGSTDTQYF. The CDR3 bases are TGCAGCGTTAAGGACAGGGGTTCCACAGATACGCAGTATTTT.

The rearrangement joins TRBV15 to TRBJ2-3; 7 nucleotides align to TRBD1. Germline trimming cut 4 bases from V and 2 bases from J; bases unmatched to any gene: 12. CDR1 is LNHNV, CDR2 YYDKDF, per germline (reference sequence). The CDR3 is made up of 17 amino acids. The CDR3 DNA reads as TGTGCCACCAGCATTAGGAGGACAGGAAAGTTCACAGATACGCAGTATTTT. The encoded protein is CATSIRRTGKFTDTQYF.

The V call is TRBV19, the J call TRBJ2-5, with D possibly being TRBD2 (6 bases). Per germline, CDR1 LNHDA and CDR2 SQIVND (reference sequence). CDR3 length: 14 amino acids. The germline V and J ends were trimmed by 6 bases and 5 bases, with 16 bases remaining between them. The CDR3 nucleotides are TGTGCCAGTAGCCCTTATGGGGGGATGGAGACCCAGTACTTC. Translated, it gives CASSPYGGMETQYF.

The chain links TRBV19 to TRBJ2-7, with 11 bases fitting TRBD1. Unmatched junction bases numbered 3, after V lost 5 bases and J lost 3 bases. The CDR3 length is 14 residues. Germline V gene sequence: CDR1 LNHDA, CDR2 SQIVND (reference sequence). CDR3: CASSSGTGGYEQYF. The CDR3 nucleotides are TGTGCCAGTAGTTCCGGGACAGGGGGCTACGAGCAGTACTTC.

This clone has a single count. The chain is built from TRBV2 and TRBJ2-7; 7 bases line up with TRBD2. Germline V lookup: CDR1 SNHLY, CDR2 FYNNEI. The V segment lost 7 bases and the J segment 6 bases; nucleotides outside the gene matches: 12. This CDR3 is built from 14 residues. The CDR3 coding sequence is TGTGCCAGCACGGCCAGGGCACAGCGGGGCGAGCAGTACTTC. Its translation: CASTARAQRGEQYF.

In this sample, this clone turned up a few times. The chain couples TRBV2 to TRBJ2-3; D is unresolved. V was trimmed by 4 bases and J by 0 bases, leaving 8 bases between them. The CDR3 has 14 amino acids. CDR1 is SNHLY, CDR2 FYNNEI, per germline. CDR3 residues: CASSAEQSTDTQYF. The CDR3 DNA is TGTGCCAGCAGTGCCGAACAGAGCACAGATACGCAGTATTTT.

The rearrangement uses TRBV6-6 and TRBJ2-7, with 10 bases aligning to TRBD2. Germline CDR1 MNHNY, CDR2 SVGAGI (reference sequence). V gave up 4 bases and J gave up 5 bases; unmatched junction bases: 5. This CDR3 region has 14 residues. The CDR3 sequence is CASSSGLADDEQYF. The CDR3 nucleotides are TGTGCCAGCAGTTCAGGACTAGCGGACGACGAGCAGTACTTC.

The chain recombines TRBV6-2 or TRBV6-3 with TRBJ2-7; 11 bases align to TRBD1. The CDR3 sequence is 14 residues long. V trimming: 4 bases; J trimming: 7 bases; junction bases outside the gene matches: 6. Germline CDR1 and CDR2: MNHEY and SVGEGT. The CDR3 bases are TGTGCCAGCAGTTGGACAGGGGGCGCGGGGGAGCAGTACTTC. Protein: CASSWTGGAGEQYF.